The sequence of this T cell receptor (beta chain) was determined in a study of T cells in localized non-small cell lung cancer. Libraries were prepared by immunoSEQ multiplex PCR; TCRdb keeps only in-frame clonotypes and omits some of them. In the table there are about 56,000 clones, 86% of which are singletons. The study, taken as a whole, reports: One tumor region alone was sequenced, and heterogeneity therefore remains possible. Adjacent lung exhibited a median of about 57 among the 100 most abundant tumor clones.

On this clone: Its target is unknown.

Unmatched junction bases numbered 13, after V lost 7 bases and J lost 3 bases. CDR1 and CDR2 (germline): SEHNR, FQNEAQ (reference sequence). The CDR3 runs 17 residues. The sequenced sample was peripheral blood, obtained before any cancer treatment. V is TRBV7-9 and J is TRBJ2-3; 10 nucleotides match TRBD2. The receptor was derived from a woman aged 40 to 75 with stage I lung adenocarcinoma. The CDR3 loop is CASTEFRAGGTTDTQYF. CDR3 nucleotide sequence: TGTGCCAGCACCGAATTCCGAGCGGGGGGGACTACAGATACGCAGTATTTT.